The 12 T cell receptor beta chains given below trace back to one sample, sequenced in a study of immune evolution from preneoplasia to lung adenocarcinoma. Repertoires were generated with immunoSEQ multiplex PCR, while TCRdb's copy carries only in-frame clones and drops some. Among over 4,000 clones, approximately 85% were seen once, and the ten largest hold less than 3.5%. Sequencing used FFPE invasive lung adenocarcinoma tissue. These receptors were collected from a person between 50 and 60 years old with lung adenocarcinoma.

The chain employs TRBV4-2 and TRBJ1-1, with D uncertain. With 0 bases removed from V and 4 bases from J, the gap between germline ends came to 9 bases. The CDR3 totals 14 residues. Germline CDR1 and CDR2: LGHNA and YNFKEQ. CDR3 in DNA: TGTGCCAGCAGCCAAGATACCCCGCTCACTGAAGCTTTCTTT. The encoded protein is CASSQDTPLTEAFF.

V and J are TRBV4-2 and TRBJ1-3; TRBD1 aligns across 7 bases. Germline V gene lookup returns CDR1 LGHNA and CDR2 YNFKEQ. The V gene end was trimmed by 1 base and the J gene end by 4 bases; junction bases not matched to a gene: 7. There are 16 residues in the CDR3. The CDR3 loop is CASSQGQGVGGNTIYF. DNA for the CDR3: TGTGCCAGCAGCCAAGGACAGGGAGTAGGGGGAAACACCATATATTTT.

The chain links TRBV4-2 to TRBJ2-5; D is unresolved. Germline CDR1 LGHNA, CDR2 YNFKEQ. CDR3 length: 14 amino acids. The V and J ends lost 4 bases and 5 bases respectively, with 14 bases between them. The DNA for the CDR3 is TGTGCCAGCAGCCCCTATCTAGGTGGTGAGACCCAGTACTTC. This encodes CASSPYLGGETQYF.

The chain joins TRBV11-2 to TRBJ2-4, with D possibly TRBD1 on 5 matching bases. The CDR3 contains 13 residues. Germline loops: CDR1 SGHAT, CDR2 FQNNGV. V was clipped by 1 base and J by 8 bases, with 9 bases between them. CDR3 nucleotides: TGTGCCAGCAGCTTAGGGGGCGCGGACATTCAGTACTTC. Its translation: CASSLGGADIQYF.

This sequence joins TRBV2 and TRBJ2-7; 7 nucleotides line up with TRBD1. The germline gives CDR1 SNHLY, CDR2 FYNNEI. V lost 9 bases, J lost 3 bases, and 8 bases stayed unmatched. The length of the CDR3 is 13 residues. CDR3 in amino acids: CASRQGWNYEQYF. For the CDR3, the DNA is TGTGCCAGTAGACAGGGTTGGAACTACGAGCAGTACTTC.

The V gene is TRBV5-1, the J gene TRBJ1-1; 7 positions agree with TRBD1. CDR1 and CDR2 from the germline V gene are SGHRS and YFSETQ. The CDR3 totals 15 residues. V shed 3 bases, J shed 0 bases, and the junction held 5 bases outside the gene matches. The CDR3 DNA reads as TGCGCCAGCAGCTCCAGGACAGGTCTGAACACTGAAGCTTTCTTT. Amino acids: CASSSRTGLNTEAFF.

The V call is TRBV30, the J call TRBJ2-2, with a tentative D call TRBD1 (6 bases). CDR3 length: 14 amino acids. Germline V lookup: CDR1 GTSNPN, CDR2 SVGIG (reference sequence). Trimming removed 0 bases at V and 5 bases at J, with 10 bases between. The CDR3 nucleotides read TGTGCCTGGAGTGTGGACAGACTGACCGGGGAGCTGTTTTTT. Encoded protein: CAWSVDRLTGELFF.

The chain links TRBV27 to TRBJ2-1; D is undetermined. CDR3 length: 14 amino acids. Trimming shortened V by 0 bases and J by 5 bases, and 8 bases separated the two germline ends. The germline V gene encodes CDR1 MNHEY and CDR2 SMNVEV (reference sequence). CDR3 in DNA: TGTGCCAGCAGTTTATCGCGGCTCAACAATGAGCAGTTCTTC. Translation gives CASSLSRLNNEQFF.

The CDR3 coding sequence is TGTGCCAGCAGTTTACTCGGTGGCAATCAGCCCCAGCATTTT. Protein sequence: CASSLLGGNQPQHF. The chain couples TRBV28 to TRBJ1-5; D call uncertain. The ends were cut back, 2 bases at V and 2 bases at J, with 7 bases in the middle. The germline CDR1 and CDR2 sequences are MDHEN and SYDVKM. The CDR3 runs 14 residues.

The rearrangement joins TRBV6-1 to TRBJ2-7; D is unresolved. This CDR3 contains 14 residues. With 7 bases removed from V and 2 bases from J, the gap between germline ends came to 15 bases. In germline, CDR1 is MNHNS, CDR2 SASEGT. Here the CDR3 DNA reads TGTGCCAGCAAGGTAGACAATTCCCCCTACGAGCAGTACTTC. It encodes CASKVDNSPYEQYF.

V and J are TRBV28 and TRBJ2-7; TRBD1 is a possible D gene (5 bases). The V gene lost 2 bases and the J gene lost 4 bases, with 12 bases spanning the gap. Germline assignment: CDR1 MDHEN and CDR2 SYDVKM. The CDR3 is made up of 14 amino acids. This CDR3 is CASSLKIQGYEQYF. The CDR3, as DNA: TGTGCCAGCAGTTTAAAGATTCAGGGTTACGAGCAGTACTTC.

The chain is built from TRBV7-2 and TRBJ2-2; D is undetermined. There are 14 residues in the CDR3. Germline V lookup: CDR1 SGHTA, CDR2 FQGNSA. V was shortened by 1 base and J by 4 bases, with 7 bases between the two germline ends. In DNA form, the CDR3 reads TGTGCCAGCAGCTTAGGGGTATTCACCGGGGAGCTGTTTTTT. Its protein product is CASSLGVFTGELFF.